The entry below gives a single T cell receptor beta chain sequence along with its context. The data were taken from a study of blood T cell repertoires in COVID-19. Background on the study: Acute and convalescent COVID-19 specimens originated in the United States, Italy and Spain. PBMCs, B-cell-depleted T cells, or T cells were the source of the cDNA or gDNA that made up the material.

The CDR3 totals 17 residues. Per germline, CDR1 SGHTA and CDR2 FQGNSA. Trimming cost V 0 bases and J 5 bases; bases outside gene matches: 11. Original processing notes: Estimation of nucleated cell counts relied on the amplification of reference gene primers. Sequencing used immunoSEQ multiplex PCR; TCRdb keeps in-frame clones, though not all of them. That table is the source of V, J and clone size, and D and trimming were worked out from the DNA. The repertoire holds roughly 150,000 clones, with approximately 83% as singletons. This receptor was identified in a man aged 65 to 85 with active or convalescent COVID-19. The chain carries TRBV7-2 and TRBJ1-2; 8 bases are shared with TRBD1. Sequencing was done on a sample of peripheral blood. CDR3 nucleotide sequence: TGTGCCAGCAGCTTAGCCTCGACAGGGGCTAGGGGGTATGGCTACACCTTC. Amino acids: CASSLASTGARGYGYTF.